A selection of T cell receptor beta chains follows, all from one sample in a study of T-cell reconstitution after alpha-beta-depleted transplantation in children. One entry per CDR3 protein, called by TCRdb with MiXCR from the PCR reads. The table has fewer than 700,000 distinct CDR3 sequences, 10% to 15% seen once. Sequenced here: PBMCs, mostly from graft donor cells, sampled 360 days after TCRalphabeta/CD19-depleted stem cell transplant. Source of these receptors: a male patient under 18 who had a stem cell transplant for acute myeloid leukemia, so the T cells may come from the graft donor. The CDR3 runs from the conserved cysteine through the conserved F or W.

TRBV11-2,TRBJ1-1,CASSRGLGAFF
TRBV20-1,TRBJ2-1,CSALVGGPGTSYNEQFF
TRBV12-3/TRBV12-4,TRBJ2-3,CASTLGFAGIDTQYF
TRBV12-3/TRBV12-4,TRBJ2-7,CASSLFGPLANEQYF
TRBV20-1,TRBJ2-7,CSAILGHLSSYEQYF
TRBV29-1,TRBJ2-3,CSVGPGAGTDTQYF
TRBV14,TRBJ1-2,CASSQVGLYGYTF
TRBV7-9,TRBJ2-5,CASSLLGTQQTQYF
TRBV29-1,TRBJ2-3,CSVECWYF
TRBV4-3,TRBJ2-7,CASSQGSGVGNEQYF
TRBV12-3/TRBV12-4,TRBJ2-1,CASSLRAGTVGNEQFF
TRBV7-7,TRBJ2-5,CASSALQGAQETQYF
TRBV6-2/TRBV6-3,TRBJ2-3,CASTTEDVGVPGWVTDTQYF
TRBV4-3,TRBJ2-7,CASSRLGTSVYEQYF
TRBV7-9,TRBJ2-1,CASVRGDEQFF
TRBV28,TRBJ1-4,CASSFVAGGGDEKLFF
TRBV20-1,TRBJ1-5,CSARSNQPQHF
TRBV28,TRBJ2-6,CASSLSGRVFVLTF
TRBV29-1,TRBJ2-7,CSVLDGGAEQYF
TRBV12-3/TRBV12-4,TRBJ2-4,CASSLASGEYF
TRBV10-3,TRBJ2-7,CAISGDTGTYEQYF
TRBV7-6,TRBJ2-7,CASCRGGSYEQYF
TRBV20-1,TRBJ2-2,CSAGDGGWSGELFF
TRBV4-3,TRBJ2-3,CASSQDAPSDTQYF
TRBV6-1,TRBJ2-2,CASSLMTRQTGELFF
TRBV28,TRBJ2-7,CASSPGSLEHEQYF
TRBV20-1,TRBJ2-3,CSARFPMYTDTQYF
TRBV5-1,TRBJ2-7,CASSLKVAGGSEQYF
TRBV12-3/TRBV12-4,TRBJ2-1,CASSRGGNSYNEQFF
TRBV20-1,TRBJ2-7,CSASTGPYSYEQYF
TRBV28,TRBJ2-7,CASSSGRVLYEQYF
TRBV28,TRBJ2-2,CASSRAFAGELFF
TRBV29-1,TRBJ2-1,CSARLGGHSYNEQFF
TRBV27,TRBJ2-2,CATRPRITGELFF
TRBV3-1,TRBJ2-7,CASSQEADRGWCEQYF
TRBV28,TRBJ2-5,CASSLKAGLREETQYF
TRBV7-2,TRBJ2-7,CASSLASLAAPSYEQYF
TRBV7-6,TRBJ2-7,CASTATNPSEQYF
TRBV30,TRBJ2-1,CAWSVGNRGGLPSYNEQFF
TRBV12-3/TRBV12-4,TRBJ1-6,CASSPSGSPLHF
TRBV4-2,TRBJ2-1,CASSTLAGSSYNEQFF
TRBV29-1,TRBJ2-7,CSVLTGDSYEQYF
TRBV25-1,TRBJ2-7,CASSPPEQYF
TRBV4-3,TRBJ2-1,CASSQLAGGRSEQFF
TRBV11-2,TRBJ2-3,CASGLAGWNTQYF
TRBV5-1,TRBJ1-4,CASSYRDRGEKLFF
TRBV29-1,TRBJ2-1,CSAPGTSGSGEQFF
TRBV25-1,TRBJ2-2,CASSGIRTGFTPNTGELFF
TRBV18,TRBJ2-7,CASSQPPGPGGEQYF
TRBV6-1,TRBJ1-2,CASSPTGTGEYGYTF
TRBV19,TRBJ2-1,CASSIGSGGLSYNEQFF
TRBV5-1,TRBJ1-6,CASSSGQDYNSPLHF
TRBV29-1,TRBJ2-7,CSVRLAAVREQYF
TRBV4-2,TRBJ2-3,CASSARTSDADTQYF
TRBV20-1,TRBJ1-3,CSARSFSGNTIYF
TRBV6-2/TRBV6-3,TRBJ2-7,CASGSGRSSYEQYF
TRBV29-1,TRBJ1-1,CSVALGQGATEAFF
TRBV11-2,TRBJ2-5,CASSFGTSPLGETQYF
TRBV7-2,TRBJ2-3,CASSEPAGVGTDTQYF
TRBV27,TRBJ2-7,CASSPGGGGTYEQYF